This T cell receptor beta chain was sequenced in a study of Ad26.COV2.S vaccination and SARS-CoV-2 variants. Study-wide context: Ad26.COV2.S given intramuscularly, once or twice 56 days apart. Study results and caveats: CD8+ and CD4+ T cells specific for spike reportedly responded with substantial breadth after vaccination.

The treatment denotes: roughly 18 received Ad26.COV2.S at low or high dose, single or two shots; about 5 received placebo; per-sample allocation not given. Each sample was drawn 63 days after the first injection (of vaccine or placebo). On this clone itself: The antigen remains unidentified.

The repertoire was sequenced with immunoSEQ multiplex PCR; TCRdb's copy has only in-frame clones and lacks some. The sample shows more than 300,000 clones, approximately 90% of them seen only once. This CDR3 has 13 amino acids. Trimming removed 10 bases from V and 6 bases from J, with 19 bases in between. The germline V gene encodes CDR1 ENHRY and CDR2 SYGVKD. The clonotype was recovered from a person aged 18-65 years who received the Ad26.COV2.S COVID-19 vaccine or a placebo. This sequence joins TRBV10-3 and TRBJ2-7, with D perhaps TRBD2 (6 bases). The sample in question was peripheral blood, obtained in a trial of Ad26.COV2.S vaccine versus placebo. CDR3 sequence reads: CATLRDSVGEQYF. The CDR3 DNA reads as TGTGCCACCCTAAGGGACTCAGTCGGCGAGCAGTACTTC.